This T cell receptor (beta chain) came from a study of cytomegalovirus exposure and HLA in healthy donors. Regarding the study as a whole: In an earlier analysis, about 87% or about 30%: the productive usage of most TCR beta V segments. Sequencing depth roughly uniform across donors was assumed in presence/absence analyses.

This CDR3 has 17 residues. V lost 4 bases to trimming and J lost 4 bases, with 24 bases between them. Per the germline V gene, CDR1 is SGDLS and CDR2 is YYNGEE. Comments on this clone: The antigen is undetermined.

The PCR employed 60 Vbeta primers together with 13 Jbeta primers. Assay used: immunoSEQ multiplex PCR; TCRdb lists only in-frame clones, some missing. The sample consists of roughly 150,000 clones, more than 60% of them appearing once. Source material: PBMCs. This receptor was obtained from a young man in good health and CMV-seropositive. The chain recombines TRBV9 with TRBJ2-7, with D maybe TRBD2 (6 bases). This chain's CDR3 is CASSPGTEGFDWYEQYF. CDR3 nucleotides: TGTGCCAGCAGCCCCGGAACGGAGGGTTTCGACTGGTACGAGCAGTACTTC.